This TCR beta chain was sequenced for a study of T cells after yellow fever vaccination. Findings and limits, study-wide: Peak timing came faster in the weaker secondary response, day 5 versus 15. Reappearing after the booster were most of the clones from primary vaccination (about 96% CD4, roughly 86% CD8). Abundant bulk-derived clonotypes could contaminate FACS-sorted repertoires.

CDR1 SGHNT and CDR2 YYREEE come from the germline V gene (reference sequence). The CDR3 is 15 amino acids. V was trimmed by 5 bases and J by 3 bases, leaving 12 bases between them. One entry per CDR3 protein results from TCRdb running MiXCR on the 5' RACE reads. The table records approximately 610,000 distinct CDR3 sequences, around 16% of them present only once. In regard to this clonotype: Its specificity is unknown.

The genes are TRBV5-4 and TRBJ2-6, with D perhaps given as TRBD1 or TRBD2 (6 bases each). This TCR was sampled from a man in his late teens or twenties who received the YFV17D yellow fever vaccine. Specimen: PBMCs, collected less than 6 days after the first yellow fever vaccination. The CDR3 nucleotides read TGTGCCAGCAGGGTGGAGGGGGGTGGGGCCAACGTCCTGACTTTC. Protein sequence: CASRVEGGGANVLTF.